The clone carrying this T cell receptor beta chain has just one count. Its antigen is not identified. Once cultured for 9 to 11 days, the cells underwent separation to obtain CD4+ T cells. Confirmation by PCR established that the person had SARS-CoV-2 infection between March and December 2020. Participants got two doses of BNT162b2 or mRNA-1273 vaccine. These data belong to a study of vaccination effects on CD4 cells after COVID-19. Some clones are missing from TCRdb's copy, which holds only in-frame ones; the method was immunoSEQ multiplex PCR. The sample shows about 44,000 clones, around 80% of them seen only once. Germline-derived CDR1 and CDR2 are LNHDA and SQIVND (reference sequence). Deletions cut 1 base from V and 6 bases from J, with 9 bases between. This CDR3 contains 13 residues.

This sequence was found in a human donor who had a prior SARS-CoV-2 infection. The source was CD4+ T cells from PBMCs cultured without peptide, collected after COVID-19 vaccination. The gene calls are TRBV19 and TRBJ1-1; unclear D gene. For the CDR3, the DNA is TGTGCCAGTAGTATAGTCGGGTTATCTGAAGCTTTCTTT. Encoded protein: CASSIVGLSEAFF.